The clone carrying this T cell receptor (beta chain) has a count of ten or more. This sample is drawn from a study of read filtering for tumor transcriptome and immune sequencing. From 300 to 450 ng of RNA, a library with molecular barcoded alpha/delta and beta/gamma adaptors was made. TCRdb reprocessed the reads with MiXCR, giving one entry per CDR3 protein. This sample has 100,000 to 150,000 distinct CDR3 sequences, with over 10% found just once. Every patient had bone marrow sampled while the disease was active. V lost 11 bases and J lost 7, with 8 bases in between. This CDR3 has 10 amino acids. CDR1 and CDR2 from the germline V gene are MNHNS and SASEGT.

The chain links TRBV6-1 to TRBJ2-2; D ambiguous. This sequence was found in a donor aged 40 or older with multiple myeloma. Sequenced input: a population of CD138-negative cells sorted from bone marrow. The CDR3 is CASGYGELFF. DNA of the CDR3: TGTGCCTCAGGATACGGGGAGCTGTTTTTT.